The 5 T cell receptor beta chains below were found in one sample sequenced in a study of lymphopenia after photon versus proton radiotherapy. Clones were read by immunoSEQ multiplex PCR, and TCRdb kept only the in-frame ones, dropping some. The sample comprises 75,000 to 90,000 clones, around four fifths of which are singletons, and around 1.5% rests with the top ten. Sequenced material: peripheral blood, taken from a patient treated with proton-based radiotherapy. The source of these receptors is a man aged 55 to 69 with pancreatic cancer.

This CDR3 reads CASLLAGEVNEQFF. In DNA form, the CDR3 reads TGTGCCAGCCTCCTAGCGGGAGAAGTGAATGAGCAGTTCTTC. This chain uses TRBV6-6 with TRBJ2-1; TRBD2 aligns across 10 bases. V lost 8 bases and J lost 7; bases outside the gene matches: 8. Germline V gives CDR1 MNHNY, CDR2 SVGAGI (reference sequence). CDR3 size: 14 residues.

This sequence joins TRBV2 and TRBJ1-3, with TRBD1 identical over 8 bases. CDR3 length equals 15 residues. Looked up from germline, CDR1 is SNHLY and CDR2 is FYNNEI. J was trimmed by 1 base and V by 5 bases; bases with no gene match: 4. The CDR3 is CASSSDRVSGNTIYF. The CDR3 nucleotides read TGTGCCAGCAGTTCGGACAGGGTGTCTGGAAACACCATATATTTT.

The V gene is TRBV7-3, the J gene TRBJ1-3; no definite D call. V was trimmed by 2 bases and J by 0 bases, leaving 11 bases between them. The CDR3 extends over 16 amino acids. Germline V gene sequence: CDR1 SGHTA, CDR2 FQGTGA. CDR3 nucleotides: TGTGCCAGCAGCTTATTTGGGCCAGGCTCTGGAAACACCATATATTTT. Its protein product is CASSLFGPGSGNTIYF.

The rearrangement joins TRBV11-3 to TRBJ2-1; D possibly uses TRBD1 or TRBD2 (6 bases each). Germline V lookup: CDR1 SGHNT, CDR2 YENEEA. V shed 5 bases and J shed 8 bases, with 34 bases lying between them. The CDR3 has 20 amino acids. The DNA for the CDR3 is TGTGCCAGCAGCAAGAAAGTTTTAGCGTTCGGAGGGGGAGGCAGGGATGAGCAGTTCTTC. Its protein product is CASSKKVLAFGGGGRDEQFF.

The V call is TRBV6-1, the J call TRBJ2-7, with 11 bases that match TRBD1. The germline V gene has CDR1 MNHNS and CDR2 SASEGT. This CDR3 has 15 amino acids. Trimming at V came to 4 bases and at J to 4 bases, leaving 6 bases not matched to a gene. The CDR3: CASSVSWDRGYEQYF. The CDR3 DNA is TGTGCCAGCAGTGTTTCGTGGGACAGGGGGTACGAGCAGTACTTC.